The 3 T cell receptor beta chains given below trace back to one sample, sequenced in a study of OX40 agonist ivuxolimab in advanced cancers. This table comes from immunoSEQ multiplex PCR, and its TCRdb copy is limited to in-frame clones, with some not included. Of tens of thousands of clones detected, around 77% appear once; the ten largest clones hold less than 25%. The source material was CD4+ or CD8+ T cells sorted from blood, sampled in a trial of the OX40 agonist ivuxolimab. All receptors come from an adult with an advanced solid tumor such as melanoma, head and neck, liver or kidney cancer.

The chain joins TRBV9 to TRBJ2-1; 9 nucleotides agree with TRBD2. In germline, CDR1 is SGDLS, CDR2 YYNGEE. This CDR3 comprises 13 residues. The ends lost 10 bases at V and 8 bases at J; junction bases unmatched: 10. The CDR3 region has the DNA TGTGCCGGACCCGGGACTAGCTGGGATGAGCAGTTCTTC. It yields the protein CAGPGTSWDEQFF.

This clone was found a few times. The J gene is TRBJ2-1, the V gene TRBV4-2, with D possibly called TRBD1 or TRBD2 (5 bases each). Trimming stripped 1 base from V and 6 bases from J, with 10 bases between. Germline-derived CDR1 and CDR2 are LGHNA and YNFKEQ. CDR3 size: 14 residues. In nucleotides, the CDR3 is TGTGCCAGCAGCCAAGGAATCGGGGCCAATGAGCAGTTCTTC. Amino acids: CASSQGIGANEQFF.

The CDR3 bases are TGTGCCAGCAGTGACCGGGACAGGGCCCCCTACGAGCAGTACTTC. It is translated as CASSDRDRAPYEQYF. The chain couples TRBV27 to TRBJ2-7; TRBD1 matches 9 bases. From germline, CDR1 is MNHEY and CDR2 SMNVEV (reference sequence). CDR3 length: 15 residues. V shed 5 bases and J 2 bases; nucleotides not matched to a gene: 7.